The sequence of this T cell receptor beta chain was determined in a study of shared T cell receptors in the human thymus. This table comes from immunoSEQ multiplex PCR, and its TCRdb copy is limited to in-frame clones, with some not included. The sample yields 650,000 to 950,000 clones, 70% to 90% seen once. This sample was also put to use in a study of human thymus T cells. That publication notes: Having corrective surgery for congenital heart defects, healthy Finnish infants were the ones who donated.

Sequencing was done on a sample of thymocytes. The source is a girl less than two years old with a congenital heart defect.

CDR3 nucleotide sequence: TGTGCCAGCAGTCCTTGTTGGACAGGGACAAGCTACGAGCAGTACTTC. Its translation is CASSPCWTGTSYEQYF. The chain combines TRBV6-6 with TRBJ2-7; 8 bases align to TRBD1. The CDR3 is 16 amino acids. With 5 bases clipped from V and 3 bases from J, the junction kept 12 bases outside the gene matches. Germline V gene sequence: CDR1 MNHNY, CDR2 SVGAGI (reference sequence).